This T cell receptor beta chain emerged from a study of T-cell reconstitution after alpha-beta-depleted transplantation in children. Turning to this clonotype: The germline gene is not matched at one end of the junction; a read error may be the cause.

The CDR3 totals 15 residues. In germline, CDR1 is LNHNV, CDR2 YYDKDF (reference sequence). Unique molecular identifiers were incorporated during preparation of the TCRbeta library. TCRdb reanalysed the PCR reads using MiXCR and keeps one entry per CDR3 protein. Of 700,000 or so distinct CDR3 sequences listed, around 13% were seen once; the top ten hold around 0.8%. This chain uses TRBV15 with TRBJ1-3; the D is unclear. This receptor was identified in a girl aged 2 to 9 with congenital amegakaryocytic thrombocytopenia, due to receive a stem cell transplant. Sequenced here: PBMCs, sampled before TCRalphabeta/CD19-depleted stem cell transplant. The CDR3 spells CATGRERGLGNTIYF. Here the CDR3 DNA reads TGTGCCACCGGCAGAGAAAGAGGGCTCGGAAACACCATATATTTT. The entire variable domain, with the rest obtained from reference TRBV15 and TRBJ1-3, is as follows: DAMVIQNPRYQVTQFGKPVTLSCSQTLNHNVMYWYQQKSSQAPKLLFHYYDKDFNNEADTPDNFQSRRPNTSFCFLDIRSPGLGDTAMYLCATGRERGLGNTIYFGEGSWLTVV.